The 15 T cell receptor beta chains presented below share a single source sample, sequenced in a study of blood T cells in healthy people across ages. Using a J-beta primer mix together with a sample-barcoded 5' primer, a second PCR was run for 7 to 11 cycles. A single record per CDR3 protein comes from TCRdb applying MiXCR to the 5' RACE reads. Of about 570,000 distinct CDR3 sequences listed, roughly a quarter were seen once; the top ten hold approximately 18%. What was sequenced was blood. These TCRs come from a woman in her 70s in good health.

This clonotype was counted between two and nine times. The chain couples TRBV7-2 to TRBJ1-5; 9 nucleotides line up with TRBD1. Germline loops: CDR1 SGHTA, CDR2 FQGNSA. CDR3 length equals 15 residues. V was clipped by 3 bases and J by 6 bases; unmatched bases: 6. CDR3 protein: CASSLGDREVQPQHF. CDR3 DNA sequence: TGTGCCAGCAGCTTGGGGGACAGGGAGGTTCAGCCCCAGCATTTT.

The CDR3 loop reads CASSFVAGGPFEQYF. The CDR3 region has the DNA TGTGCCAGCAGTTTCGTCGCGGGGGGGCCGTTCGAGCAGTACTTC. This chain connects TRBV12-3 or TRBV12-4 to TRBJ2-7; 9 positions match TRBD2. CDR3 length equals 15 residues. The V and J ends lost 3 bases and 6 bases, in that order; junction bases with no gene match: 9.

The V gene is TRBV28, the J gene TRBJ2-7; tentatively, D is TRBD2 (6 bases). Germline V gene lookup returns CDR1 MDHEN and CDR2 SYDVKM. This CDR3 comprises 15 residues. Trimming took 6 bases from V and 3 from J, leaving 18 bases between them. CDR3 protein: CASSRQGSGGYEQYF. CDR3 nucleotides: TGTGCCAGCAGCCGCCAGGGTAGCGGCGGCTACGAGCAGTACTTC.

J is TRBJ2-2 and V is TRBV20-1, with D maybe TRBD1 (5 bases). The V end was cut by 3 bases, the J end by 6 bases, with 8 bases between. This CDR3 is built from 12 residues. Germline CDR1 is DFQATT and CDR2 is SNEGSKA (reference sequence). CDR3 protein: CSARNRPGELFF. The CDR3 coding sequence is TGCAGTGCTAGGAACAGGCCCGGGGAGCTGTTTTTT.

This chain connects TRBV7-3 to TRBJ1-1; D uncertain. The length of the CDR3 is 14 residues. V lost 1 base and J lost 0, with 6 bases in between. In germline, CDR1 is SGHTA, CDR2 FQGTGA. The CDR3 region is CASSLRLVNTEAFF. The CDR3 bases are TGTGCCAGCAGCTTAAGGCTGGTGAACACTGAAGCTTTCTTT.

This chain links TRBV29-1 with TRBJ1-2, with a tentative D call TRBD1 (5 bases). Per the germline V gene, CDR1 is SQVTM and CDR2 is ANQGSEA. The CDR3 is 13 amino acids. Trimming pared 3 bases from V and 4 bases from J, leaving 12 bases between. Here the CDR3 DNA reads TGCAGCGTTGATGGGGCAGGGCGCTATGGCTACACCTTC. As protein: CSVDGAGRYGYTF.

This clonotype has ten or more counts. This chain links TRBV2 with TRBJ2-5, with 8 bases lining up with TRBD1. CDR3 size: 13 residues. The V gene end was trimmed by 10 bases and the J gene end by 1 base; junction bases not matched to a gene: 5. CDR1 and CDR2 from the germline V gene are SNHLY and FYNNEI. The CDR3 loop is CAIWDRIQETQYF. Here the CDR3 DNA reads TGTGCCATCTGGGACAGGATCCAAGAGACCCAGTACTTC.

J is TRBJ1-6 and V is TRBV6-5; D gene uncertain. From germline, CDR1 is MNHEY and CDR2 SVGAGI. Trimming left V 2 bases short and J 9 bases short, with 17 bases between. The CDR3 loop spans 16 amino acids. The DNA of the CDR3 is TGTGCCAGCAGTTACGGACCTAACAGAAAAGTTTCACCCCTCCACTTT. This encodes CASSYGPNRKVSPLHF.

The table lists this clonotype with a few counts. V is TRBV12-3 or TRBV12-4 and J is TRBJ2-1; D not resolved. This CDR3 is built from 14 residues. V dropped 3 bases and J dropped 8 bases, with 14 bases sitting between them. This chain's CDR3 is CASSFADGNYEQFF. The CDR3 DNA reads TGTGCCAGCAGTTTTGCGGACGGCAACTATGAGCAGTTCTTC.

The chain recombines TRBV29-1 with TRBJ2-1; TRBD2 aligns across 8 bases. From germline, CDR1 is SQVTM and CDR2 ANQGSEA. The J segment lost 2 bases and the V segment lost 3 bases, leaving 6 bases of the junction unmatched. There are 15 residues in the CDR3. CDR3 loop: CSVEGGTSAYNEQFF. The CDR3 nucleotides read TGCAGCGTTGAGGGTGGGACTAGTGCCTACAATGAGCAGTTCTTC.

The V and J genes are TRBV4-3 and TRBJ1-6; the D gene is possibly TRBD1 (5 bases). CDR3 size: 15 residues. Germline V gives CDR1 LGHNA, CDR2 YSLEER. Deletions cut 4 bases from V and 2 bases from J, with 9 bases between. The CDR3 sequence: CASSPGQPYNSPLHF. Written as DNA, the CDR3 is TGCGCCAGCAGCCCAGGACAACCCTATAATTCACCCCTCCACTTT.

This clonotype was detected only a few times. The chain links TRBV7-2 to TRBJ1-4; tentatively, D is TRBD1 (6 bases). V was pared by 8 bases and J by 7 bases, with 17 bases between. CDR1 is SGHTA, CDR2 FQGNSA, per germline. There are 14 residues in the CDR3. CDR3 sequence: CASGLGGLSEKLFF. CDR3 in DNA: TGTGCCAGCGGCCTAGGGGGGCTGAGTGAAAAACTGTTTTTT.

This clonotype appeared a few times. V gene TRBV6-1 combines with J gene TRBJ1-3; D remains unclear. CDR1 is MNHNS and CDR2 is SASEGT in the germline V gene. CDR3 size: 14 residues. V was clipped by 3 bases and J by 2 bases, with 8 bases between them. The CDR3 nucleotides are TGTGCCAGCAGTGATTACTCTCCTGGAAACACCATATATTTT. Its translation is CASSDYSPGNTIYF.

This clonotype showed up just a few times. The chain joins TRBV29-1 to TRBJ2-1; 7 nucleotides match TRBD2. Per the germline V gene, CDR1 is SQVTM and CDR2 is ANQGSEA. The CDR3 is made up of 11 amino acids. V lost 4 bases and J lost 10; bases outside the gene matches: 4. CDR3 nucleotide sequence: TGCAGCGTTGTAAGGGGAGGGGAGCAGTTCTTC. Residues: CSVVRGGEQFF.

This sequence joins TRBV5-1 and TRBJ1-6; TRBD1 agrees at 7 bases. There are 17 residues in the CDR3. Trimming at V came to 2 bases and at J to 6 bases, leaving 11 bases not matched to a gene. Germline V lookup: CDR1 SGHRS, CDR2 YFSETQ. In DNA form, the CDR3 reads TGCGCCAGCAGCTTTGGGACAGCGAGTTTCCTTAATTCACCCCTCCACTTT. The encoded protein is CASSFGTASFLNSPLHF.